What follows is one T cell receptor beta chain and its context. The table came from immunoSEQ multiplex PCR; TCRdb's copy has only in-frame clones and leaves some out. Of about 47,000 clones listed, about 90% were seen once; the top ten hold about 5%. The data derive from a study of cytomegalovirus exposure and HLA in healthy donors. The sequence was obtained from a man younger than 35 in good health and CMV-seronegative. The sample comprised PBMCs.

The CDR3: CASSTRGTSGRGAPVDTQYF. The CDR3 coding sequence is TGCGCCAGCAGTACCCGCGGGACTAGCGGGAGAGGGGCCCCCGTCGATACGCAGTATTTT. The chain has TRBV5-1 and TRBJ2-3, with 14 bases fitting TRBD2. The junction had 20 bases not matched to a gene; V was cut back by 5 bases and J by 6 bases. Germline V gene sequence: CDR1 SGHRS, CDR2 YFSETQ. This CDR3 comprises 20 residues.